This T cell receptor beta chain came from a study of beta chain features in type 1 diabetes. Study context: Regarding age, gender and cell yields, patients proved similar to healthy donors.

Whole-study findings and limits: VDJ junctions from type 1 diabetes patients carried fewer insertions and larger deletions.

Expressed TCRB transcripts were sequenced, since all the RNA that had been isolated was reverse transcribed. TCRdb's table, derived via immunoSEQ multiplex PCR, lists solely in-frame clones and lacks some. The profile shows some 500,000 clones, approximately 10% of them singletons. The CDR3 totals 13 residues. Germline CDR1 reads SGDLS; CDR2 reads YYNGEE. Staining for CD45RO/CCR7/CD25/CD127/CD95/CD27 allowed sorting of CD4+ naive, central memory, regulatory and stem cell-like memory cells. Every sorted population was more than 95% pure. This clone was seen more than once but under ten times. Its antigen is not known. One end of the junction does not line up with germline, which may come from a read error.

This clonotype was sampled from a young woman in good health. Sequencing was carried out using naive CD4+ T cells from blood. This chain connects TRBV9 to TRBJ1-1; D is ambiguous. This CDR3 is CASSALLKTEAFF. CDR3 sequence (DNA): TGTGCCAGCAGCGCCCTCTTGAAAACTGAAGCTTTCTTT. The whole variable domain, filled in from reference TRBV9 and TRBJ1-1, reads DSGVTQTPKHLITATGQRVTLRCSPRSGDLSVYWYQQSLDQGLQFLIQYYNGEERAKGNILERFSAQQFPDLHSELNLSSLELGDSALYFCASSALLKTEAFFGQGTRLTVV.